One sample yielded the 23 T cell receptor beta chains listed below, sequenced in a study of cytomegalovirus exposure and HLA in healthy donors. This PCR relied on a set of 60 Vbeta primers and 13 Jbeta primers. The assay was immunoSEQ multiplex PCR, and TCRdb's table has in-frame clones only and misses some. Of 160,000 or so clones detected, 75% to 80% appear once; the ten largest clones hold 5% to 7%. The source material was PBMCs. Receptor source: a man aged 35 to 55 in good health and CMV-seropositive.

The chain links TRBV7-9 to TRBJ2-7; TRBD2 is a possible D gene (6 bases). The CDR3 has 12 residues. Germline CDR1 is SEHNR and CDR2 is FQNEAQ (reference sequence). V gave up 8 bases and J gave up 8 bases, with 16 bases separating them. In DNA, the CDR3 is TGTGCCAGCGGACGGACTATTTCCAAGCAGTACTTC. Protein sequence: CASGRTISKQYF. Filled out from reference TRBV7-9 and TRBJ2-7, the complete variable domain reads DTGVSQNPRHKITKRGQNVTFRCDPISEHNRLYWYRQTLGQGPEFLTYFQNEAQLEKSRLLSDRFSAERPKGSFSTLEIQRTEQGDSAMYLCASGRTISKQYFGPGTRLTVT.

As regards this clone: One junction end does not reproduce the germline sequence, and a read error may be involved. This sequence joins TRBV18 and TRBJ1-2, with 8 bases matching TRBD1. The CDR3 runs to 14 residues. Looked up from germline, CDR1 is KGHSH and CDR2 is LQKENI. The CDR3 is CASSPPDRANGYTF. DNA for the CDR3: TGTGCCAGCTCTCCACCGGACAGGGCAAATGGCTACACCTTC. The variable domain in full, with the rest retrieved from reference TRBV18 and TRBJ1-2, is NAGVMQNPRHLVRRRGQEARLRCSPMKGHSHVYWYRQLPEEGLKFMVYLQKENIIDESGMPKERFSAEFPKEGPSILRIQQVVRGDSAAYFCASSPPDRANGYTFGSGTRLTVV.

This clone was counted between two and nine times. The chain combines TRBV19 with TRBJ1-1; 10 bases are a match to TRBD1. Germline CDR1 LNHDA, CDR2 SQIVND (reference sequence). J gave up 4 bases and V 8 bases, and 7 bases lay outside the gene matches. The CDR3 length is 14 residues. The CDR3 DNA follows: TGTGCCAGTCGGAGGACAGGGGGTCTCACTGAAGCTTTCTTT. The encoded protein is CASRRTGGLTEAFF.

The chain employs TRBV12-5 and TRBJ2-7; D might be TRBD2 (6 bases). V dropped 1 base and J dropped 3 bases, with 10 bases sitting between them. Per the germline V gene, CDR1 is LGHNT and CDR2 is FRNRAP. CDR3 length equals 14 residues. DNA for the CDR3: TGTGCTAGTGGTTTGGGACTAGTCCTCTACGAGCAGTACTTC. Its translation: CASGLGLVLYEQYF.

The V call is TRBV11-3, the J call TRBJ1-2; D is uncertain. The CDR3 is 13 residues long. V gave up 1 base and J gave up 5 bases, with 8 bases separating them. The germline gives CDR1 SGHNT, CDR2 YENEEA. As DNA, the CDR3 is TGTGCCAGCAGCTTAGGGGGAGTATATGGCTACACCTTC. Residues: CASSLGGVYGYTF.

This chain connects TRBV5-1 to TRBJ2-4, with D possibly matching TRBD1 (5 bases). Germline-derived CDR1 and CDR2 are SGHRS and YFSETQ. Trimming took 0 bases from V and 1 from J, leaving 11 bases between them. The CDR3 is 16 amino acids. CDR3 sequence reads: CASSLDRPGAKNIQYF. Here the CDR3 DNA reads TGCGCCAGCAGCTTGGACAGGCCTGGGGCCAAAAACATTCAGTACTTC.

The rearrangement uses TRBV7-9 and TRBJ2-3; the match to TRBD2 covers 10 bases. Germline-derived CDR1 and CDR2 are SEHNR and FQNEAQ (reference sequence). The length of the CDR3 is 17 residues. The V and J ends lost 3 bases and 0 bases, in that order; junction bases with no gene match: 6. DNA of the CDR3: TGTGCCAGCAGCTTTCGGGTAGCGGGGGGTAGCACAGATACGCAGTATTTT. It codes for CASSFRVAGGSTDTQYF.

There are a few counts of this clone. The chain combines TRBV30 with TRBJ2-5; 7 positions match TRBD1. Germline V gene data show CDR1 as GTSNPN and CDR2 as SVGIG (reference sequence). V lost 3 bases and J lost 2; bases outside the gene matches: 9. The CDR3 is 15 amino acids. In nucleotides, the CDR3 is TGTGCCTGGAGCCCTACCGGGACAGTACAAGAGACCCAGTACTTC. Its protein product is CAWSPTGTVQETQYF. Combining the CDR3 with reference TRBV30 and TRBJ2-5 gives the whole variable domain SQTIHQWPATLVQPVGSPLSLECTVEGTSNPNLYWYRQAAGRGLQLLFYSVGIGQISSEVPQNLSASRPQDRQFILSSKKLLLSDSGFYLCAWSPTGTVQETQYFGPGTRLLVL.

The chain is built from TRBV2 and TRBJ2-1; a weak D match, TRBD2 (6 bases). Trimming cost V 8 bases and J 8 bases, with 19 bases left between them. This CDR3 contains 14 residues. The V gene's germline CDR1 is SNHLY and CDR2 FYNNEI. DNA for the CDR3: TGTGCCAGCTCGGGCGGGACGTCGGTCGATGAGCAGTTCTTC. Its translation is CASSGGTSVDEQFF. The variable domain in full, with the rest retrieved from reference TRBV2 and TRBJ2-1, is EPEVTQTPSHQVTQMGQEVILRCVPISNHLYFYWYRQILGQKVEFLVSFYNNEISEKSEIFDDQFSVERPDGSNFTLKIRSTKLEDSAMYFCASSGGTSVDEQFFGPGTRLTVL.

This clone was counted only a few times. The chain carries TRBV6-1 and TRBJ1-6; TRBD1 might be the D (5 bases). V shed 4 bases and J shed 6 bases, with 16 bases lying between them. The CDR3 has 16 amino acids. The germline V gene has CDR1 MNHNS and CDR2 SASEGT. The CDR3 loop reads CASSGGEGLGNSPLHF. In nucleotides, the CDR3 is TGTGCCAGCAGTGGGGGGGAAGGGTTGGGTAATTCACCCCTCCACTTT.

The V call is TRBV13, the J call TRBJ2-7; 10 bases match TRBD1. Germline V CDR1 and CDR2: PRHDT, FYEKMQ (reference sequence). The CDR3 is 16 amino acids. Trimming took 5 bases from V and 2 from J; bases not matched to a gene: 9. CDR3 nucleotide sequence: TGTGCCAGCAGCCTCACCCCGGGACAGGGGACCTACGAGCAGTACTTC. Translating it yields CASSLTPGQGTYEQYF.

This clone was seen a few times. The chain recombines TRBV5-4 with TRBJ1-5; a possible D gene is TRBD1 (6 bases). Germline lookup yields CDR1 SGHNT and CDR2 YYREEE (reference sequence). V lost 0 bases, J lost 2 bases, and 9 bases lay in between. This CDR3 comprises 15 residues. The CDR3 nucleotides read TGTGCCAGCAGCTTGGTTCCAGGGGGCAATCAGCCCCAGCATTTT. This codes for CASSLVPGGNQPQHF.

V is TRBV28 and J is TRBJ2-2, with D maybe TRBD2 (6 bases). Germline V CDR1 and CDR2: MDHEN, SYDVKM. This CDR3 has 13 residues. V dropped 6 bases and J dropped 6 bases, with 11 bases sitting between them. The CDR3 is CASSRLDSGELFF. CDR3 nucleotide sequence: TGTGCCAGCAGCAGACTAGACTCCGGGGAGCTGTTTTTT.

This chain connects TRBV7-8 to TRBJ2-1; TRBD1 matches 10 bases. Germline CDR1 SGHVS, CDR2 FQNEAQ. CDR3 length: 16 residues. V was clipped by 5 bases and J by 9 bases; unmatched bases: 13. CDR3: CASSLLGQGNIAEQFF. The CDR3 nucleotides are TGTGCCAGCAGCCTCCTGGGACAGGGGAACATAGCTGAGCAGTTCTTC.

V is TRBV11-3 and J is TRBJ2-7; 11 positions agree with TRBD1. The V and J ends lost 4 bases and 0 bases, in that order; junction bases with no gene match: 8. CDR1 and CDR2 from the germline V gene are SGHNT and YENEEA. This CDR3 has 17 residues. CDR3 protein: CASSWISGTGGSYEQYF. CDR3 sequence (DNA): TGTGCCAGCAGCTGGATTTCCGGGACAGGGGGCTCCTACGAGCAGTACTTC.

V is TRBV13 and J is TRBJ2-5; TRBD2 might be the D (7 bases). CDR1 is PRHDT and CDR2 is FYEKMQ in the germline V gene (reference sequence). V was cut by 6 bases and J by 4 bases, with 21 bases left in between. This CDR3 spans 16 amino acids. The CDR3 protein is CASSLGRGGSGETQYF. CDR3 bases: TGTGCCAGCAGTTTGGGGAGGGGGGGAAGCGGAGAGACCCAGTACTTC.

The CDR3 DNA reads as TGTGCCAGCAGCCAGCAGGCCCAGGCAGATACGCAGTATTTT. It encodes CASSQQAQADTQYF. The rearrangement links TRBV11-3 to TRBJ2-3; D is ambiguous. Germline CDR1 is SGHNT and CDR2 is YENEEA. The CDR3 has 14 amino acids. V lost 5 bases and J lost 4, with 13 bases in between.

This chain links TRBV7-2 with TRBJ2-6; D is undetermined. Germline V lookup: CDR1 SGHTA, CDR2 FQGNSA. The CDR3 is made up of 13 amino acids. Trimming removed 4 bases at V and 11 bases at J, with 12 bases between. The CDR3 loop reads CASSSYPVDVLTF. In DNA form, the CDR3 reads TGTGCCAGCAGCTCATACCCGGTCGACGTCCTGACTTTC.

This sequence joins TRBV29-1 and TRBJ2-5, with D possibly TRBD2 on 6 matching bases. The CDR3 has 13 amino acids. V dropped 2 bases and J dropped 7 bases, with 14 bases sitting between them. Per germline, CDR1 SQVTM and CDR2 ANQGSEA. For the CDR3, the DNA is TGCAGCGTTGAACTAACGCGGGGTGTGACCCAGTACTTC. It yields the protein CSVELTRGVTQYF.

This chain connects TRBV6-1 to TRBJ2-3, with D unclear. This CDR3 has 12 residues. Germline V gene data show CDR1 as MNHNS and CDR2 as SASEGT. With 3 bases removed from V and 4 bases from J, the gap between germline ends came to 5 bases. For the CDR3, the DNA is TGTGCCAGCAGTGATCCTTCAGATACGCAGTATTTT. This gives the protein CASSDPSDTQYF.

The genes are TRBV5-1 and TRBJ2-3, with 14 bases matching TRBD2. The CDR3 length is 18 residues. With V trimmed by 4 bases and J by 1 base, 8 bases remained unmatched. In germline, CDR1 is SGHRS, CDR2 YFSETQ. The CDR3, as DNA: TGCGCCAGCAGCGCCGGGACTAGCGGGAGTTGGGGCACAGATACGCAGTATTTT. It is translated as CASSAGTSGSWGTDTQYF.

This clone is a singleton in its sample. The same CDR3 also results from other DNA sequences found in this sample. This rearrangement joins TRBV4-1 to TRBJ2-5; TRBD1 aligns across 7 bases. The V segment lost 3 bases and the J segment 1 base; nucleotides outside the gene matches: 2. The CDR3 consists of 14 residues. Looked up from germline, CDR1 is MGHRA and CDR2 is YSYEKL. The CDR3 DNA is TGCGCCAGCAGCCAGAGGGACAGCCAAGAGACCCAGTACTTC. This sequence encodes CASSQRDSQETQYF.

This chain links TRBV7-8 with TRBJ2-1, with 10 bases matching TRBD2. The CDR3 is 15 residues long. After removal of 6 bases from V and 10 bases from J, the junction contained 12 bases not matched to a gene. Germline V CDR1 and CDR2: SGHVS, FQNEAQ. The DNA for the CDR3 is TGTGCCAGCAGTTACCTAGCGGGAGAGCCCATCGAGCAGTTCTTC. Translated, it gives CASSYLAGEPIEQFF.